This TCR beta chain appears in the sequencing data of a study of patients and donors after allogeneic stem cell transplantation. Trimming took off 4 bases at V and 8 bases at J, with 14 bases between the two ends. Germline V gene lookup returns CDR1 SEHNR and CDR2 FQNEAQ (reference sequence). The CDR3 spans 13 residues. Using its own MiXCR run on the RT-PCR reads, TCRdb lists one record per CDR3 protein. This sample yields some 960,000 distinct CDR3 sequences, of which over 15% are seen a single time; 6% belongs to the top ten. The sequencing input was blood, either unsorted or a sorted T cell fraction (not recorded which). This clonotype was sampled from a human donor who was either an allogeneic HSCT recipient or a stem cell or donor lymphocyte infusion donor (not recorded which). It is not recorded whose cells these are; they may come from a transplant donor. The chain joins TRBV7-9 to TRBJ1-2; D not certain. This CDR3 reads CASSSGREGGYTF. CDR3 bases: TGTGCCAGCAGCTCCGGTAGGGAGGGAGGCTACACCTTC.